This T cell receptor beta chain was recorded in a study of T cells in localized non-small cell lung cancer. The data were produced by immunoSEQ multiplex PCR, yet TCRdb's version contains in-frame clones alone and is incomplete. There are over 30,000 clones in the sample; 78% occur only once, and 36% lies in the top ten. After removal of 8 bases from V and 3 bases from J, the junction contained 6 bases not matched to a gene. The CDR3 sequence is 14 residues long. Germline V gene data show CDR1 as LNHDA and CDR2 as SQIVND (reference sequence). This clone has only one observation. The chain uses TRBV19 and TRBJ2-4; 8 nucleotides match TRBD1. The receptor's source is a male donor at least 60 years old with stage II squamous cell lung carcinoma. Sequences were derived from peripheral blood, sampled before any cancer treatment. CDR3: CASGQGADKNIQYF. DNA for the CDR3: TGTGCCAGTGGGCAGGGGGCAGACAAAAACATTCAGTACTTC.